This T cell receptor (beta chain) originates from a study of blood T cell repertoires in COVID-19. About the study: From T cells, B-cell-depleted T cells, or PBMCs came the material, which was cDNA or gDNA.

Method: immunoSEQ multiplex PCR; TCRdb's copy keeps in-frame clones and lacks some. The profile covers 100,000 to 150,000 clones, with roughly 88% appearing a single time and roughly 2.2% taken by the ten largest. This CDR3 is 14 amino acids long. Germline loops: CDR1 SGHTA, CDR2 FQGTGA. Trimming took 0 bases from V and 5 from J, leaving 10 bases between them. Material: peripheral blood. This chain connects TRBV7-3 to TRBJ1-2; no reliable D call. The origin of this receptor is a man aged 65 to 85 with active COVID-19. CDR3 DNA sequence: TGTGCCAGCAGCTTAACGCGGGCAGAGTATGGCTACACCTTC. Amino acid sequence: CASSLTRAEYGYTF. The full variable domain, rest sourced from reference TRBV7-3 and TRBJ1-2, is GAGVSQTPSNKVTEKGKYVELRCDPISGHTALYWYRQSLGQGPEFLIYFQGTGAADDSGLPNDRFFAVRPEGSVSTLKIQRTERGDSAVYLCASSLTRAEYGYTFGSGTRLTVV.